Presented here are 2 T cell receptor beta chains from one specimen sequenced in a study of shared clonotypes between healthy human individuals. Here immunoSEQ multiplex PCR was the method, and the copy in TCRdb shows in-frame clones only, minus some. The data hold about 1 million clones, with approximately 76% observed a single time. Sequencing was performed on memory CD4+ T cells sorted from blood. Indicated subset: CD45RA-negative fraction. These receptors were collected from a man between 18 and 35 years old in good health.

This chain joins TRBV7-3 and TRBJ1-2; D is unclear. The CDR3 extends over 13 amino acids. V gave up 5 bases and J gave up 2 bases, with 9 bases separating them. CDR1 is SGHTA, CDR2 FQGTGA, per germline. The CDR3 DNA sequence: TGTGCCAGCAGCAAGGACGGAAACTATGGCTACACCTTC. Protein product: CASSKDGNYGYTF.

V and J are TRBV5-6 and TRBJ2-7; TRBD2 might be the D (5 bases). CDR1 SGHDT and CDR2 YYEEEE come from the germline V gene. Deletions cut 4 bases from V and 0 bases from J, with 11 bases between. The CDR3 is 14 residues long. The DNA for the CDR3 is TGTGCCAGCAGCCGCCAGGCGGGCTCCTACGAGCAGTACTTC. Amino acid sequence: CASSRQAGSYEQYF.